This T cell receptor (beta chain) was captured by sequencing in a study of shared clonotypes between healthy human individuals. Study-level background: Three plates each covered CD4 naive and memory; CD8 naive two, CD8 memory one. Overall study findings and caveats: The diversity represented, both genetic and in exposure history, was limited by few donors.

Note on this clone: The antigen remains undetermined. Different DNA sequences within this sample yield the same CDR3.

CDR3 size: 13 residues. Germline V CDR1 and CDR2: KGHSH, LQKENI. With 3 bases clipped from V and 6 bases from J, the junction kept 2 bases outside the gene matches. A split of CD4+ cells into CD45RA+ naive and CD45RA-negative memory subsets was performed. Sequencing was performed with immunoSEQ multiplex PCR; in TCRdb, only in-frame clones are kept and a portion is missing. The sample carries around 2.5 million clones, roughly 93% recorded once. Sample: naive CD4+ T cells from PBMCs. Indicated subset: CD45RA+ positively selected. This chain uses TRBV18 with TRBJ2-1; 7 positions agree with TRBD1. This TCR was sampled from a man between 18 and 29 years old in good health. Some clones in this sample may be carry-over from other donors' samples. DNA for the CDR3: TGTGCCAGCTCACCCACAGGGGTCAATGAGCAGTTCTTC. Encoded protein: CASSPTGVNEQFF.